This T cell receptor beta chain was obtained from a study of tumor and adjacent non-tumor tissue in lung cancer (dated by TCRdb to 2017 to 2018). Concerning the study at large: The cohort included eleven to twelve adenocarcinoma, 2 squamous cell carcinoma and 1 small cell lung cancer patients. Sequencing produced 125,075,908 productive TCRbeta reads in total, an average of approximately 4.2 million reads per sample. About 30 paired specimens, one tumor and one normal lung sample per patient, were profiled by TCRbeta CDR3 sequencing. Among the approximately 15 patients, ages ranged from about 30 to 85 years, around 10 were men and 5 were women, and disease was TNM stage I to III. Using bulk TCRbeta repertoires from approximately 15 lung cancer patients, the study set lung tumor tissue side by side with matched distant non-tumor lung tissue. Overall study results and their limits: Significantly higher TCR diversity was found in younger patients, and higher tumor TCR diversity was associated with shorter overall and disease-free survival. Tumor tissue showed significantly higher TCR diversity (inverse Simpson) than normal lung tissue, at around 450 vs 150 (P = 0.0075, Mann-Whitney U test). Peripheral blood was not sequenced, so blood TCRbeta repertoires were not examined in the lung cancer patients of the study. Neither the sequencing platform nor unique molecular identifiers are named or mentioned anywhere in the methods. The top 100 clones made up a significantly larger cumulative share of the repertoire in normal lung than in tumor tissue. The cohort had only approximately 15 patients, and the authors noted that larger samples and more detailed clinical data are needed.

Note on this clonotype: The antigen this receptor binds is unknown. One junction end does not reproduce the germline sequence, and a read error may be involved.

The CDR3 goes from the cysteine to the phenylalanine over 18 residues. Only the CDR3 DNA stays, 54 bases, in frame from base 1. The library was built by means of multiplex PCR. For sequencing, an Illumina HiSeq 2500 was employed. TCRbeta libraries were constructed through three rounds of nested PCR with primers (Table S4) according to protocols adapted from ARM-PCR. Before sequencing, PCR products in the 200-500 bp range were cut out of the gel and cleaned up using the QIAquick gel extraction kit. The original pipeline was this. Trimmomatic was used to clean the reads, FLASH merged the cleaned reads into complete CDR3 sequences, and MiTCR assigned the sequences to V(D)J germline segments. VDJtools was used to compute clonal diversity as the inverse Simpson's index. Productive reads were defined as in-frame sequences without a premature stop codon. Using fastp at Q25 and MiXCR, TCRdb reprocessed the public reads and kept productive beta chains. Here each entry gathers all rows of one CDR3 protein and keeps the most common genes and DNA. TCRdb assigned the V and J calls; the authors' analysis was not used. This sample comprises about 90,000 distinct CDR3 sequences, under 80% of them detected only once. 21% of the sample goes to the ten largest clones.

Bulk unsorted tissue served as the source for RNA extraction, and RNA quality was assessed using a NanoDrop ND-1000 and an Agilent 2100. For the normal lung samples, distant non-tumor tissue was collected more than 3 cm away from the tumor edge. All donors had newly diagnosed lung cancer, had not received prior chemotherapy, and were admitted for thoracic surgery in China between August and November 2014. The study excluded patients who had received radiotherapy or chemotherapy before or who had another cancer at the same time. Surgical tissue pieces of about 1-2.3 cm3 were preserved in RNAlater solution and stored at -80 °C until use.

This TCR came from a woman aged 50 to 65 with non-small cell lung cancer. The sample comprised distant non-tumor lung tissue. The sequence links TRBV12-3 or TRBV12-4 to TRBJ2-5, with 7 junctional bases fitting TRBD1. CDR3 loop: CASSSRPLGSGTEETQYF. The nucleotides read TGTGCCAGTAGTTCACGACCCTTAGGGAGTGGGACAGAAGAGACTCAGTACTTC.